This T cell receptor beta chain was profiled in a study of cytomegalovirus exposure and HLA in healthy donors. With 60 Vbeta and 13 Jbeta primers, the PCR was carried out. Sequenced by immunoSEQ multiplex PCR; TCRdb stores in-frame clones only, minus some. The sample lists some 40,000 clones, 82% occurring once. Comment on this clone: The antigen remains unidentified.

Study results and limitations: Most TCR sequences were rare, but some public TCRs occurred in many donors. Most CMV-associated TCR beta chains were later found to appear HLA-restricted. Productive rates of about 90% or about 30% were seen for most TCR beta V segments in an earlier analysis.

With V trimmed by 2 bases and J by 10 bases, 4 bases remained unmatched. The CDR3 is 15 residues long. Per the germline V gene, CDR1 is MNHEY and CDR2 is SVGAGI. The TCR was taken from a young woman in good health and CMV-seropositive. Specimen: PBMCs. This sequence joins TRBV6-5 and TRBJ1-6, with 11 positions matching TRBD1. CDR3 nucleotides: TGTGCCAGCAGTTACGGGGGACAGGGGGGATCACCCCTCCACTTT. Its translation is CASSYGGQGGSPLHF.